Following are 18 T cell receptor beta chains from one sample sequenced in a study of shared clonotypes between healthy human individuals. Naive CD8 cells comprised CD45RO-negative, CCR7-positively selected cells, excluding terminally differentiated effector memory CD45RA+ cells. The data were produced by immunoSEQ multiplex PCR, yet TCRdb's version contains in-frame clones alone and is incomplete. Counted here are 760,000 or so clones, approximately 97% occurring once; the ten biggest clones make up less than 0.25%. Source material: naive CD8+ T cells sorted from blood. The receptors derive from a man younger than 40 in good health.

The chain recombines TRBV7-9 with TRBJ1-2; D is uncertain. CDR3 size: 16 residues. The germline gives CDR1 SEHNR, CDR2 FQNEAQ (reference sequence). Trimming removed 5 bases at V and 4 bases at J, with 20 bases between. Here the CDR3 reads CASSEYPDQVAYGYTF. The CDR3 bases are TGTGCCAGCAGCGAATACCCGGACCAGGTCGCCTATGGCTACACCTTC. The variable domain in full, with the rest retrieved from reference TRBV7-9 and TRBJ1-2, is DTGVSQNPRHKITKRGQNVTFRCDPISEHNRLYWYRQTLGQGPEFLTYFQNEAQLEKSRLLSDRFSAERPKGSFSTLEIQRTEQGDSAMYLCASSEYPDQVAYGYTFGSGTRLTVV.

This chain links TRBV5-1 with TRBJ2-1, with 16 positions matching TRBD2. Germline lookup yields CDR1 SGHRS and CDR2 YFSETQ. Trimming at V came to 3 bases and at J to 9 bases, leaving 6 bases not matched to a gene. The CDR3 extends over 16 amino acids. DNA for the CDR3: TGCGCCAGCAGCTCGGGGACTAGCGGGAGGGCCTTTGAGCAGTTCTTC. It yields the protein CASSSGTSGRAFEQFF.

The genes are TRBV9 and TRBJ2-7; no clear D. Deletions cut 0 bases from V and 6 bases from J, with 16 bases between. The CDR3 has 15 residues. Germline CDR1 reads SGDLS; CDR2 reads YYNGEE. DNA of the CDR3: TGTGCCAGCAGCGTAGGGCGGAACCAGATGAGCGAGCAGTACTTC. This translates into CASSVGRNQMSEQYF.

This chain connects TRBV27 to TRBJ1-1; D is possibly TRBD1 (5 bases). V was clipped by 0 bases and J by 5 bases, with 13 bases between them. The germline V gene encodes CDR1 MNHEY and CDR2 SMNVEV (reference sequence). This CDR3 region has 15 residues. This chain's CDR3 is CASSLSGGVRTEAFF. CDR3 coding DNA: TGTGCCAGCAGTTTATCAGGAGGGGTGCGAACTGAAGCTTTCTTT.

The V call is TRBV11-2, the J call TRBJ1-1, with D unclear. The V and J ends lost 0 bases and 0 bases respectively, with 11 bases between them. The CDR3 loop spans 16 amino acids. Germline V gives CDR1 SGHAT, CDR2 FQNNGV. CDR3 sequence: CASSLEAAYMNTEAFF. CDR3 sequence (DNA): TGTGCCAGCAGCTTAGAGGCGGCTTACATGAACACTGAAGCTTTCTTT.

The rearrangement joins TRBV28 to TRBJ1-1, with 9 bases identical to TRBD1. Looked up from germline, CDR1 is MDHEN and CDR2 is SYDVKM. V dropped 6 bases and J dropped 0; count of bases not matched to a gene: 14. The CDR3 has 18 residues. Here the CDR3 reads CASRVSWGTGPLNTEAFF. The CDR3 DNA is TGTGCCAGCAGGGTTTCCTGGGGGACAGGGCCATTGAACACTGAAGCTTTCTTT.

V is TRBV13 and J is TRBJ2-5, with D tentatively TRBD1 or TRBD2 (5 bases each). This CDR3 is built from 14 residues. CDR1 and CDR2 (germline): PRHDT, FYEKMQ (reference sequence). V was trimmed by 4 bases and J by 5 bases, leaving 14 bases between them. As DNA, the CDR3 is TGTGCCAGCAGCTCCGGGACGATCAGGGAGACCCAGTACTTC. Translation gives CASSSGTIRETQYF.

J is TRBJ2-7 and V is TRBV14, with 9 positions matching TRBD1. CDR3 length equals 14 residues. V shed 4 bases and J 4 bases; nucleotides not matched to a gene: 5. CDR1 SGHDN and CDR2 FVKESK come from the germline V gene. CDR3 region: CASSPTGGRYEQYF. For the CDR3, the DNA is TGTGCCAGCAGCCCCACAGGGGGCCGGTACGAGCAGTACTTC. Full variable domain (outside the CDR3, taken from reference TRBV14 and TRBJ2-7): EAGVTQFPSHSVIEKGQTVTLRCDPISGHDNLYWYRRVMGKEIKFLLHFVKESKQDESGMPNNRFLAERTGGTYSTLKVQPAELEDSGVYFCASSPTGGRYEQYFGPGTRLTVT.

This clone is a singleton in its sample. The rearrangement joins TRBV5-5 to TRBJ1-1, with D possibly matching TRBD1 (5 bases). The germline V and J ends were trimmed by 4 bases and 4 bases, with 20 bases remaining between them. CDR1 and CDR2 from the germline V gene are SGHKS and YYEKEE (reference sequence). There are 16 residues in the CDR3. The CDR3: CASSVGRSYGGTEAFF. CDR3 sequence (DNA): TGTGCCAGCAGCGTTGGGAGGTCTTATGGGGGCACTGAAGCTTTCTTT.

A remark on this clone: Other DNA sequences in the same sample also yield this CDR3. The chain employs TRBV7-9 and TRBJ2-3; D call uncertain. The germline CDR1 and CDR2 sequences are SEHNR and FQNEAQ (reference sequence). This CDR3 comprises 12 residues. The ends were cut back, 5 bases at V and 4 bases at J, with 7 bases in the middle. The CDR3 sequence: CASSPKSDTQYF. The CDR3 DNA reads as TGTGCCAGCAGCCCTAAATCAGATACGCAGTATTTT.

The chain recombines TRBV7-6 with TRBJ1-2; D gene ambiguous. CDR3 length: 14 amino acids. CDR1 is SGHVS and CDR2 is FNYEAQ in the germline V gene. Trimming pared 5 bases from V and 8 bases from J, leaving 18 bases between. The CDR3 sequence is CASSDEGPLRGYTF. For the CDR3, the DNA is TGTGCCAGCAGCGACGAGGGTCCCTTGAGGGGCTACACCTTC. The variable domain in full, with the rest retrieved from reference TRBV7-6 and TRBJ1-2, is GAGVSQSPRYKVTKRGQDVALRCDPISGHVSLYWYRQALGQGPEFLTYFNYEAQQDKSGLPNDRFSAERPEGSISTLTIQRTEQRDSAMYRCASSDEGPLRGYTFGSGTRLTVV.

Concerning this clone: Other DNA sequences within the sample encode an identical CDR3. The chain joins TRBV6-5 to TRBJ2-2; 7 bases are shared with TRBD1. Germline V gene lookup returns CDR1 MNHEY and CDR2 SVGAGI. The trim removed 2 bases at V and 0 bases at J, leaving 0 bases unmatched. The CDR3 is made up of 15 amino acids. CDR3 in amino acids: CASSYGTANTGELFF. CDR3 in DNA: TGTGCCAGCAGTTACGGGACAGCGAACACCGGGGAGCTGTTTTTT.

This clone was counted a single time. In DNA, the CDR3 is TGCGCCAGCAGCCTGGACAGTATATCGACCCAGTACTTC. This codes for CASSLDSISTQYF. This sequence joins TRBV10-2 and TRBJ2-5; D possibly corresponds to TRBD1 (6 bases). The germline gives CDR1 WSHSY, CDR2 SAAADI. CDR3 length equals 13 residues. With 6 bases removed from V and 7 bases from J, the gap between germline ends came to 15 bases.

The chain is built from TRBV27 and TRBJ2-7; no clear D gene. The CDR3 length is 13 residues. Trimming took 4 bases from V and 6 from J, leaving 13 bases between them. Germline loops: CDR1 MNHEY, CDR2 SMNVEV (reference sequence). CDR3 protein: CASSWGPPLEQYF. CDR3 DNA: TGTGCCAGCAGTTGGGGTCCCCCCCTCGAGCAGTACTTC.

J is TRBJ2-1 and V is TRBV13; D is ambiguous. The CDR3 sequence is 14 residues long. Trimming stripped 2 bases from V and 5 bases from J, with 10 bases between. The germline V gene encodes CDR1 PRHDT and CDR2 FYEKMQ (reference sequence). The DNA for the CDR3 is TGTGCCAGCAGCTTACGCCAGGAAAACAATGAGCAGTTCTTC. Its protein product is CASSLRQENNEQFF.

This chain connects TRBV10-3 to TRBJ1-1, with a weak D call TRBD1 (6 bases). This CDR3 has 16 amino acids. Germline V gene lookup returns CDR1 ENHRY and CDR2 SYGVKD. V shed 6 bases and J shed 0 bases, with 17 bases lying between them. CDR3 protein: CAIRPMAGEMNTEAFF. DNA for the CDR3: TGTGCCATCAGGCCGATGGCAGGGGAAATGAACACTGAAGCTTTCTTT.

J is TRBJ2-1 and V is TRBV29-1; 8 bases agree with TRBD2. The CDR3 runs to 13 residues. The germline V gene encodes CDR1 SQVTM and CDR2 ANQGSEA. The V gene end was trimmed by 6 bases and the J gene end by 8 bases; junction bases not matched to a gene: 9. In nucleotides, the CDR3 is TGCAGCGTGGGACTAGGGGCACCCCATGAGCAGTTCTTC. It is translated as CSVGLGAPHEQFF.

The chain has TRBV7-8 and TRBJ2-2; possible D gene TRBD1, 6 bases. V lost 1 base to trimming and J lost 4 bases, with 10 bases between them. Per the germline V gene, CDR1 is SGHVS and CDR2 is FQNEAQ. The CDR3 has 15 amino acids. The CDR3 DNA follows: TGTGCCAGCAGCTTAGTAACAGGGCTCACCGGGGAGCTGTTTTTT. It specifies CASSLVTGLTGELFF.